The rows below give T cell receptor beta chains drawn from one sample of a study of T cell repertoires in cytomegalovirus infection. These TCRs' antigens remain unknown. TCRdb re-called the reads with MiXCR, one entry per CDR3 protein. The sample lists hundreds of thousands of distinct CDR3 sequences, roughly 30% occurring once. The specimen was cultured CD8+ T cells from PBMCs, collected from culture after CMV antigen stimulation. These receptors came from a human donor in good health (CMV status not recorded). Some clones in this sample may be carry-over from other donors' samples. Each CDR3 is given with its conserved first and last residue. D genes are given only for firm matches. Expanded clones get a size class; other rows say once, few or many, or leave the size out.

D gene: TRBD2; clone size: -; J gene: TRBJ2-1; V gene: TRBV4-2; CDR3 DNA: TGTGCCAGCAGCCAAGATACTAGCGGGGGGGCCAGGAATGAGCAGTTCTTC; CDR3 protein: CASSQDTSGGARNEQFF
D gene: -; clone size: -; J gene: TRBJ1-1; V gene: TRBV15; CDR3 DNA: TGTGCCACCAGCAAGGGTGACACTGAAGCTTTCTTT; CDR3 protein: CATSKGDTEAFF
D gene: TRBD2; clone size: -; J gene: TRBJ2-5; V gene: TRBV7-6; CDR3 DNA: TGTGCCAGCGGTTCTAGCGGGAGGTTGGAGACCCAGTACTTC; CDR3 protein: CASGSSGRLETQYF
D gene: -; clone size: -; J gene: TRBJ2-3; V gene: TRBV6-2/TRBV6-3; CDR3 DNA: TGTGCCAGCAGTGGAGGCCCTACAGGGTTCATGGTAGCAGATACGCAGTATTTT; CDR3 protein: CASSGGPTGFMVADTQYF
D gene: -; clone size: -; J gene: TRBJ1-5; V gene: TRBV19; CDR3 DNA: TGTGCCAGTAGTATCCCTGCGTGGAGTCAGCCCCAGCATTTT; CDR3 protein: CASSIPAWSQPQHF
D gene: -; clone size: -; J gene: TRBJ1-1; V gene: TRBV29-1; CDR3 DNA: TGCAGCGTTGAACCCGGAGGGACACGAGGGACTGAAGCTTTCTTT; CDR3 protein: CSVEPGGTRGTEAFF
D gene: TRBD1; clone size: many; J gene: TRBJ1-1; V gene: TRBV7-9; CDR3 DNA: TGTGCCAGCAGCTTAGCGGGACAGGGGAACACTGAAGCTTTCTTT; CDR3 protein: CASSLAGQGNTEAFF
D gene: -; clone size: few; J gene: TRBJ1-2; V gene: TRBV7-2; CDR3 DNA: TGTGCCAGCAGCTTATGGGTCAGCAGCTATGGCTACACCTTC; CDR3 protein: CASSLWVSSYGYTF
D gene: -; clone size: -; J gene: TRBJ2-1; V gene: TRBV7-8; CDR3 DNA: TGTGCCAGCAGCCTATACGCAGTCATGCTCAATGAGCAGTTCTTC; CDR3 protein: CASSLYAVMLNEQFF
D gene: -; clone size: -; J gene: TRBJ1-6; V gene: TRBV15; CDR3 DNA: TGTGCCACCAGCGGGGGGGGCGCGAAAAATTCACCCCTCCACTTT; CDR3 protein: CATSGGGAKNSPLHF
D gene: TRBD2; clone size: -; J gene: TRBJ2-3; V gene: TRBV6-5; CDR3 DNA: TGTGCCAGCAGTTACTCGTATAGCGGGGGACTCACAGATACGCAGTATTTT; CDR3 protein: CASSYSYSGGLTDTQYF
D gene: -; clone size: few; J gene: TRBJ2-3; V gene: TRBV6-5; CDR3 DNA: TGTGCCAGCAGTTACTCGGGACGGCCTCCCGGTACGCAGTATTTT; CDR3 protein: CASSYSGRPPGTQYF
D gene: TRBD1; clone size: few; J gene: TRBJ2-6; V gene: TRBV6-2/TRBV6-3; CDR3 DNA: TGTGCCGTATGGGACAGGGAGTCGGGGGCCAACGTCCTGACTTTC; CDR3 protein: CAVWDRESGANVLTF
D gene: -; clone size: few; J gene: TRBJ2-5; V gene: TRBV7-6; CDR3 DNA: TGTGCCAGCAGCTTAGGGCTCGGGGCCCAAGAGACCCAGTACTTC; CDR3 protein: CASSLGLGAQETQYF
D gene: TRBD2; clone size: -; J gene: TRBJ2-1; V gene: TRBV20-1; CDR3 DNA: TGCAGTGCTTATCCGGGACTAGCGACCAACAATGAGCAGTTCTTC; CDR3 protein: CSAYPGLATNNEQFF
D gene: -; clone size: -; J gene: TRBJ1-1; V gene: TRBV6-6; CDR3 DNA: TGTGCCAGCATTGTAGGGGGTACTGAAGCTTTCTTT; CDR3 protein: CASIVGGTEAFF
D gene: -; clone size: -; J gene: TRBJ2-1; V gene: TRBV12-3/TRBV12-4; CDR3 DNA: TGTGCCAGCAGTTTACTGACGGTTGAGCAGTTCTTC; CDR3 protein: CASSLLTVEQFF
D gene: TRBD2; clone size: -; J gene: TRBJ2-1; V gene: TRBV29-1; CDR3 DNA: TGCAGCGTTGAAGGAGGTCTAGCGGGGGATGAGCAGTTCTTC; CDR3 protein: CSVEGGLAGDEQFF
D gene: -; clone size: -; J gene: TRBJ2-5; V gene: TRBV7-6; CDR3 DNA: TGTGCTAGCAGCAGACAAGTTGGGCTGGGGGTCCAGTACTTC; CDR3 protein: CASSRQVGLGVQYF
D gene: -; clone size: -; J gene: TRBJ1-2; V gene: TRBV20-1; CDR3 DNA: TGCAGTGCTACCCGGACAGACCACTATGGCTACACCTTC; CDR3 protein: CSATRTDHYGYTF
D gene: -; clone size: many; J gene: TRBJ1-2; V gene: TRBV7-8; CDR3 DNA: TGTGCCACCTGGGCGGATGGCTACACCTTC; CDR3 protein: CATWADGYTF
D gene: TRBD1; clone size: many; J gene: TRBJ1-1; V gene: TRBV11-1; CDR3 DNA: TGTGCCAGCAGCTTAGTCCCCCGGACAGGGACAACTGAAGCTTTCTTT; CDR3 protein: CASSLVPRTGTTEAFF
D gene: TRBD2; clone size: many; J gene: TRBJ2-5; V gene: TRBV27; CDR3 DNA: TGTGCCAGCAGTTCGGGACTAGCGGGGGGGGCAGAGACCCAGTACTTC; CDR3 protein: CASSSGLAGGAETQYF
D gene: -; clone size: -; J gene: TRBJ2-5; V gene: TRBV7-2; CDR3 DNA: TGTGCCAGCAGCTTATTCGGCTGGGAGACCCAGTACTTC; CDR3 protein: CASSLFGWETQYF
D gene: TRBD1; clone size: few; J gene: TRBJ2-2; V gene: TRBV19; CDR3 DNA: TGTGCCAGTAGTGACCGGACAGGGTGGACCCGAGTCACCGGGGAGCTGTTTTTT; CDR3 protein: CASSDRTGWTRVTGELFF
D gene: TRBD1; clone size: few; J gene: TRBJ1-2; V gene: TRBV7-9; CDR3 DNA: TGTGCCAGCAGCTTCGGGACAGGGGGGACGGATGGCTACACCTTC; CDR3 protein: CASSFGTGGTDGYTF
D gene: -; clone size: few; J gene: TRBJ2-2; V gene: TRBV6-2/TRBV6-3; CDR3 DNA: TGTGCCAGCAGTTATAACGTGTACACCGGGGAGCTGTTTTTT; CDR3 protein: CASSYNVYTGELFF
D gene: TRBD1; clone size: few; J gene: TRBJ2-1; V gene: TRBV6-6; CDR3 DNA: TGTGCCAGCAGTCCGATTGGACAGGGGAAGGGGTTTAATGAGCAGTTCTTC; CDR3 protein: CASSPIGQGKGFNEQFF
D gene: -; clone size: -; J gene: TRBJ2-4; V gene: TRBV27; CDR3 DNA: TGTGCCAGCAGCATCCTCCCCTTAGTCACTCAGTACTTC; CDR3 protein: CASSILPLVTQYF
D gene: -; clone size: few; J gene: TRBJ2-4; V gene: TRBV28; CDR3 DNA: TGTGCCAGCACCCCCCGGGGGTTGGCAGCCACGGCCAAAAACATTCAGTACTTC; CDR3 protein: CASTPRGLAATAKNIQYF
D gene: TRBD1; clone size: -; J gene: TRBJ2-2; V gene: TRBV6-1; CDR3 DNA: TGTGCCAGCAGTGAAAAAAGGAACAGGGGGTACACCGGGGAGCTGTTTTTT; CDR3 protein: CASSEKRNRGYTGELFF
D gene: -; clone size: -; J gene: TRBJ2-5; V gene: TRBV19; CDR3 DNA: TGTGCCTTCCAAAGGGGGGCGTTGAGATTCCAAGAGACCCAGTACTTC; CDR3 protein: CAFQRGALRFQETQYF
D gene: -; clone size: -; J gene: TRBJ1-1; V gene: TRBV20-1; CDR3 DNA: TGCAGTGCTTCTCGGGACACCATGAACACTGAAGCTTTCTTT; CDR3 protein: CSASRDTMNTEAFF
D gene: -; clone size: -; J gene: TRBJ2-1; V gene: TRBV7-2; CDR3 DNA: TGTGCCAGCAGCACCTTTAGCAATATATACAATGAGCAGTTCTTC; CDR3 protein: CASSTFSNIYNEQFF
D gene: -; clone size: -; J gene: TRBJ2-7; V gene: TRBV11-2; CDR3 DNA: TGTGCCAGCAGCTTAGGACAGTTCTCCTACGAGCAGTACTTC; CDR3 protein: CASSLGQFSYEQYF
D gene: TRBD2; clone size: -; J gene: TRBJ2-1; V gene: TRBV9; CDR3 DNA: TGTGCCAGCAGCGTGGCCAGCGGGGACTACAATGAGCAGTTCTTC; CDR3 protein: CASSVASGDYNEQFF
D gene: TRBD1; clone size: few; J gene: TRBJ2-4; V gene: TRBV5-6; CDR3 DNA: TGTGCCAGCAGCGGACAGGGGTTCGGCAAAAACATTCAGTACTTC; CDR3 protein: CASSGQGFGKNIQYF
D gene: TRBD1; clone size: many; J gene: TRBJ2-1; V gene: TRBV7-3; CDR3 DNA: TGTGCCAGCAGCGCAGAGTGGACAGGGGTATACAATGAGCAGTTCTTC; CDR3 protein: CASSAEWTGVYNEQFF
D gene: -; clone size: -; J gene: TRBJ1-5; V gene: TRBV6-6; CDR3 DNA: TGTGCCAGCAGTTCCACAGGGACTAATCAGCCCCAGCATTTT; CDR3 protein: CASSSTGTNQPQHF
D gene: TRBD1; clone size: -; J gene: TRBJ1-1; V gene: TRBV12-3/TRBV12-4; CDR3 DNA: TGTGCCAGCAGGACAGGGGTTAGTGAAGCTTTCTTT; CDR3 protein: CASRTGVSEAFF
D gene: -; clone size: -; J gene: TRBJ2-1; V gene: TRBV29-1; CDR3 DNA: TGCAGCGTCGGACTCGGGAATGAGCAGTTCTTC; CDR3 protein: CSVGLGNEQFF
D gene: TRBD1; clone size: few; J gene: TRBJ1-4; V gene: TRBV7-6; CDR3 DNA: TGTGCCAGCAGCTTAAGGGCCAGAGGGGGCGAAAAACTGTTTTTT; CDR3 protein: CASSLRARGGEKLFF
D gene: TRBD1; clone size: few; J gene: TRBJ1-1; V gene: TRBV20-1; CDR3 DNA: TGCAGTGCTAGAGATTGGTGGACAGGGGGGCCGAACACTGAAGCTTTCTTT; CDR3 protein: CSARDWWTGGPNTEAFF
D gene: -; clone size: many; J gene: TRBJ2-7; V gene: TRBV7-8; CDR3 DNA: TGTGCCAGCAGCTTAGCTCACAGACCCTACGAGCAGTACTTC; CDR3 protein: CASSLAHRPYEQYF
D gene: TRBD1; clone size: few; J gene: TRBJ1-3; V gene: TRBV6-5; CDR3 DNA: TGTGCCAGCAGACTGGACAGGAGCAGTGGAAACACCATATATTTT; CDR3 protein: CASRLDRSSGNTIYF
D gene: -; clone size: -; J gene: TRBJ1-5; V gene: TRBV9; CDR3 DNA: TGTGCCAGCAGCGTAGGCAGCGAGAATCAGCCCCAGCATTTT; CDR3 protein: CASSVGSENQPQHF
D gene: -; clone size: -; J gene: TRBJ2-3; V gene: TRBV23-1; CDR3 DNA: TGCGCCAGCAGTCAACCCCGACGACGATACACAGATACGCAGTATTTT; CDR3 protein: CASSQPRRRYTDTQYF
D gene: -; clone size: -; J gene: TRBJ1-1; V gene: TRBV20-1; CDR3 DNA: TGCAGTGCCCCAGTCCGTGGTTCGGGCACTGAAGCTTTCTTT; CDR3 protein: CSAPVRGSGTEAFF
D gene: -; clone size: few; J gene: TRBJ2-5; V gene: TRBV6-2/TRBV6-3; CDR3 DNA: TGTGCCAGCAGTTTACCCCTCGTCCAGTACTTC; CDR3 protein: CASSLPLVQYF
D gene: TRBD2; clone size: many; J gene: TRBJ2-2; V gene: TRBV20-1; CDR3 DNA: TGCAGTGCTAGAGCTAGCGGGGTCGAGACCGGGGAGCTGTTTTTT; CDR3 protein: CSARASGVETGELFF
D gene: -; clone size: -; J gene: TRBJ2-1; V gene: TRBV12-5; CDR3 DNA: TGTGCTAGCGAGACCTACAATGAGCAGTTCTTC; CDR3 protein: CASETYNEQFF
D gene: TRBD1; clone size: -; J gene: TRBJ1-1; V gene: TRBV19; CDR3 DNA: TGTGCCAGTAGTATTATTCCGGGACAGGGGAGCACTGAAGCTTTCTTT; CDR3 protein: CASSIIPGQGSTEAFF
D gene: -; clone size: -; J gene: TRBJ1-1; V gene: TRBV7-6; CDR3 DNA: TGTACCACCGTTCCAGCAGTGATGGGGCCAGACACTGAAGCTTTCTTT; CDR3 protein: CTTVPAVMGPDTEAFF
D gene: -; clone size: many; J gene: TRBJ1-6; V gene: TRBV27; CDR3 DNA: TGTGCCAGCAGTTTTTTTCAGGGCCAAAATTCACCCCTCCACTTT; CDR3 protein: CASSFFQGQNSPLHF
D gene: -; clone size: few; J gene: TRBJ1-1; V gene: TRBV7-8; CDR3 DNA: TGTGCCAGCAGCTCCCTAGGGGTGACGGGGACGAACACTGAAGCTTTCTTT; CDR3 protein: CASSSLGVTGTNTEAFF
D gene: TRBD2; clone size: many; J gene: TRBJ2-1; V gene: TRBV7-6; CDR3 DNA: TGTGCCAGCAGCGGGCGGACTAGCGGGGGGAATGAGCAGTTCTTC; CDR3 protein: CASSGRTSGGNEQFF
D gene: -; clone size: -; J gene: TRBJ2-5; V gene: TRBV6-2/TRBV6-3; CDR3 DNA: TGTGCCAGCAGTTACCCGGCAGAGACCCAGTACTTC; CDR3 protein: CASSYPAETQYF
D gene: -; clone size: -; J gene: TRBJ1-1; V gene: TRBV7-9; CDR3 DNA: TGTGCCAGCAGCTTTTCCGGGCAGGGGAGCACTGAAGCTTTCTTT; CDR3 protein: CASSFSGQGSTEAFF